The sequence of this TCR beta chain was determined in a study of blood T cell repertoires in COVID-19. As for the study in general: Acute-phase and convalescent COVID-19 samples originated in the United States, Italy and Spain. The analysed material was cDNA or gDNA that came from T cells, B-cell-depleted T cells, or PBMCs.

V was pared by 2 bases and J by 3 bases, with 2 bases of the junction left unmatched. Germline CDR1 is SGHAT and CDR2 is FQDESV (reference sequence). CDR3 length: 14 residues. In the authors' workflow: Scientists estimated how many nucleated cells there were by amplifying reference gene primers. Produced via immunoSEQ multiplex PCR; TCRdb's table is partial and in-frame only. V, J and clone size are those of that table, while D and trimming were read from the DNA. The table includes around 91,000 clones, 75% to 90% detected once. The sample was peripheral blood. The V gene is TRBV11-1, the J gene TRBJ1-2; 8 positions match TRBD1. This receptor was identified in a man older than 75 with acute or convalescent COVID-19. CDR3 sequence (DNA): TGTGCCAGCAGCTTAAGGGGACAGGACTATGGCTACACCTTC. It encodes CASSLRGQDYGYTF. Full variable domain (rest looked up from reference TRBV11-1 and TRBJ1-2): EAEVAQSPRYKITEKSQAVAFWCDPISGHATLYWYRQILGQGPELLVQFQDESVVDDSQLPKDRFSAERLKGVDSTLKIQPAELGDSAMYLCASSLRGQDYGYTFGSGTRLTVV.